This entry lists 9 T cell receptor beta chains sequenced from one sample in a study of human T cells and chemical hapten exposure. Time point: patch test 1, 2 weeks after DPC sensitization. Treatment defined: therapeutic diphenylcyclopropenone sensitization with weekly scalp DPC. TCRdb itself ran the RACE reads through MiXCR, one entry per CDR3 protein. Of under 450,000 distinct CDR3 sequences listed, roughly 5% are singletons. The material sequenced was whole blood, taken in connection with sensitization to the hapten diphenylcyclopropenone (DPC). Receptors were obtained from a woman in her 50s with alopecia areata. Some clones in this sample may be carry-over from other donors' samples.

The gene calls are TRBV7-2 and TRBJ1-3; D gene ambiguous. The germline V gene encodes CDR1 SGHTA and CDR2 FQGNSA. The CDR3 extends over 16 amino acids. V lost 1 base, J lost 4 bases, and 14 bases lay in between. CDR3 amino acids: CASSLEDPGFGNTIYF. The CDR3 DNA reads TGTGCCAGCAGCTTAGAGGACCCAGGCTTCGGAAACACCATATATTTT.

The V and J genes are TRBV29-1 and TRBJ1-1, with 8 bases aligning to TRBD1. CDR1 and CDR2 from the germline V gene are SQVTM and ANQGSEA. The CDR3 runs to 12 residues. DNA for the CDR3: TGCAGTGAACTCAGGGGGCCAACTGAAGCTTTCTTT. Amino acids: CSELRGPTEAFF.

This clonotype was counted only a few times. The gene calls are TRBV29-1 and TRBJ1-1; possible D gene TRBD1, 5 bases. V dropped 6 bases and J dropped 0 bases, with 14 bases sitting between them. The CDR3 length is 14 residues. The germline V gene encodes CDR1 SQVTM and CDR2 ANQGSEA. This chain's CDR3 is CSVGVGALNTEAFF. DNA for the CDR3: TGCAGCGTGGGGGTAGGGGCCCTGAACACTGAAGCTTTCTTT.

This chain joins TRBV4-3 and TRBJ1-2, with no clear D. This CDR3 comprises 13 residues. Germline-derived CDR1 and CDR2 are LGHNA and YSLEER. Trimming left V 0 bases short and J 4 bases short, with 6 bases between. CDR3 nucleotides: TGCGCCAGCAGCCAAGAACTGCCCTATGGCTACACCTTC. The encoded protein is CASSQELPYGYTF.

This clonotype was picked up a small number of times. The chain joins TRBV2 to TRBJ2-5, with D maybe TRBD2 (6 bases). Germline values: CDR1 SNHLY, CDR2 FYNNEI. There are 16 residues in the CDR3. Between the trimmed V and J ends, which lost 7 bases and 1 base, there was a span of 19 bases. The CDR3 region has the DNA TGTGCCAGCAAACAAAGGCCCGGGACTCTCCAAGAGACCCAGTACTTC. Its translation: CASKQRPGTLQETQYF.

This clonotype was seen repeatedly, ten times or more. This chain connects TRBV7-8 to TRBJ2-3, with 7 nucleotides matching TRBD2. This CDR3 is 16 amino acids long. Trimming cost V 1 base and J 5 bases; bases outside gene matches: 9. Germline CDR1 SGHVS, CDR2 FQNEAQ. The CDR3 reads CASSLVGGGGRDTQYF. For the CDR3, the DNA is TGTGCCAGCAGCTTAGTGGGCGGGGGAGGAAGAGATACGCAGTATTTT. Complete variable domain (other parts from reference TRBV7-8 and TRBJ2-3): GAGVSQSPRYKVAKRGQDVALRCDPISGHVSLFWYQQALGQGPEFLTYFQNEAQLDKSGLPSDRFFAERPEGSVSTLKIQRTQQEDSAVYLCASSLVGGGGRDTQYFGPGTRLTVL.

This clonotype was recorded many times. The chain recombines TRBV5-4 with TRBJ2-1, with 7 positions matching TRBD2. Germline lookup yields CDR1 SGHNT and CDR2 YYREEE (reference sequence). This CDR3 has 14 amino acids. V gave up 9 bases and J gave up 12 bases; unmatched junction bases: 18. CDR3 sequence reads: CAIMGGTPTIGQFF. Written as DNA, the CDR3 is TGTGCCATCATGGGGGGGACTCCTACAATAGGGCAGTTCTTC.

V and J are TRBV6-1 and TRBJ1-4; a possible D gene is TRBD1 (5 bases). The CDR3 has 14 residues. With 4 bases removed from V and 3 bases from J, the gap between germline ends came to 9 bases. The germline V gene has CDR1 MNHNS and CDR2 SASEGT. CDR3 DNA: TGTGCCAGCAGTGCCTGGACACCTAATGAAAAACTGTTTTTT. Protein sequence: CASSAWTPNEKLFF.

This clonotype was found many times. The chain uses TRBV11-3 and TRBJ2-2; D perhaps matches TRBD2 (6 bases). CDR1 SGHNT and CDR2 YENEEA come from the germline V gene. V was clipped by 1 base and J by 4 bases, with 10 bases between them. The CDR3 is 15 amino acids. The CDR3 coding sequence is TGTGCCAGCAGCTTAGGTGGGACTTCCACCGGGGAGCTGTTTTTT. Its translation: CASSLGGTSTGELFF.